This section outlines one TCR beta chain sequence together with its context. Its specificity is unknown. The sample originates from a study of blood T cells in healthy people across ages. General study findings and limits: Researchers report that TCR beta diversity correlated strongly with naive T cell percentage.

Staff drew 9 to 10 milliliters of peripheral blood from each donor. Extractions gave at least 5.5 micrograms of total RNA per sample. The CDR3 consists of 15 residues. With 1 base clipped from V and 3 bases from J, the junction kept 4 bases outside the gene matches. Germline CDR1 and CDR2: LGHNA and YNFKEQ. Through a sample-barcoded 5' primer and a J-beta primer mix, a second PCR was run for about 6 to 11 cycles. The yield of each sample was at least 2.5 million CDR3-containing paired-end reads. TCRdb analysed the 5' RACE reads with MiXCR anew, one entry per CDR3 protein. Here the sample spans approximately 1.5 million distinct CDR3 sequences, around 36% being singletons.

The sample consisted of blood. The chain is built from TRBV4-2 and TRBJ2-5, with 8 bases aligning to TRBD2. The receptor's source is a woman aged 25 to 39 in good health. The CDR3 bases are TGTGCCAGCAGCCAAGTGCTAGCGGGTGAAGAGACCCAGTACTTC. This translates into CASSQVLAGEETQYF.